The T cell receptor beta chain under discussion was sequenced for a study of cytomegalovirus exposure and HLA in healthy donors. With respect to this clone: Antigen: not known.

Germline V gene data show CDR1 as SGHVS and CDR2 as FNYEAQ. The trim removed 2 bases at V and 6 bases at J, leaving 11 bases unmatched. The CDR3 consists of 17 residues. Primers for the PCR totalled 60 Vbeta and 13 Jbeta. Profiling relied on immunoSEQ multiplex PCR, and the TCRdb table lists in-frame clones only, not all of them. The repertoire has approximately 160,000 clones, about 79% of them found once; the top ten carry roughly 0.68%. General study findings and limits: CMV serostatus was the sole immune exposure information available.

This chain uses TRBV7-6 with TRBJ2-1; 9 bases align to TRBD2. The sequence was collected from a male donor in good health and CMV-seronegative. The sample comprised PBMCs. This CDR3 is CASSLWGTSGLTNEQFF. In nucleotides, the CDR3 is TGTGCCAGCAGCTTATGGGGAACTAGCGGGCTTACCAATGAGCAGTTCTTC.